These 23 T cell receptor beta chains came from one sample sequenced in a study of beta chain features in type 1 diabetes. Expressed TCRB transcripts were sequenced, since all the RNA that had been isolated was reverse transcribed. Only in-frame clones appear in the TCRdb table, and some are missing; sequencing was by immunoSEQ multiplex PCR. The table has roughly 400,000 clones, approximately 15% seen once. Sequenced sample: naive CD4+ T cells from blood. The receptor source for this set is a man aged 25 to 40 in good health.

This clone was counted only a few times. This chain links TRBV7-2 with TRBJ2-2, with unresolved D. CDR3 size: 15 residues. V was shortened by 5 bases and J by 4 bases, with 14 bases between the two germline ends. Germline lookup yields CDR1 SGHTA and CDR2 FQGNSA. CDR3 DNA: TGTGCCAGCAGCCCGGGTGGGGTCTCCACCGGGGAGCTGTTTTTT. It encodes CASSPGGVSTGELFF. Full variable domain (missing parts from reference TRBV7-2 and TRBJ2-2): GAGVSQSPSNKVTEKGKDVELRCDPISGHTALYWYRQSLGQGLEFLIYFQGNSAPDKSGLPSDRFSAERTGGSVSTLTIQRTQQEDSAVYLCASSPGGVSTGELFFGEGSRLTVL.

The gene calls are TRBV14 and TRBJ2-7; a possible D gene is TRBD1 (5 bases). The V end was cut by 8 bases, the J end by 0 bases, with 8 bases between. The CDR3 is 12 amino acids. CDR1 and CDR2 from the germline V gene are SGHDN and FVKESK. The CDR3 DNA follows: TGTGCCAGCGGGGCCGGCTCCTACGAGCAGTACGTC. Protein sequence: CASGAGSYEQYV.

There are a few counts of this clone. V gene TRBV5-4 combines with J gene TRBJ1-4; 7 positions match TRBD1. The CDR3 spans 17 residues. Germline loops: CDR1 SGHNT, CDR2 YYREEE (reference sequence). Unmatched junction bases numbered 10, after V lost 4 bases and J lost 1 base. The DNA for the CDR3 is TGTGCCAGCAGCCCCGCGCTGGGACAGCGAACTAATGAAAAACTGTTTTTT. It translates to CASSPALGQRTNEKLFF.

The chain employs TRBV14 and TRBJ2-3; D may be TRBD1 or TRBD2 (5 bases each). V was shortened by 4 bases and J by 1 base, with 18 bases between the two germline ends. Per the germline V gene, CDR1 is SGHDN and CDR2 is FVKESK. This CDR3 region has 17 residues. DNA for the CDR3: TGTGCCAGCAGCCGAGAGGGGCCTCTGGCTGGCACAGATACGCAGTATTTT. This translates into CASSREGPLAGTDTQYF.

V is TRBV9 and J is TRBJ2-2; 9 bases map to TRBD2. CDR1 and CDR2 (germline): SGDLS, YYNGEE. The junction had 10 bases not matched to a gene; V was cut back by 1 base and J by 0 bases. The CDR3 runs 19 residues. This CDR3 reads CASSVRVSSGVTNTGELFF. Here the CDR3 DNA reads TGTGCCAGCAGCGTAAGGGTCTCTAGCGGGGTGACGAACACCGGGGAGCTGTTTTTT.

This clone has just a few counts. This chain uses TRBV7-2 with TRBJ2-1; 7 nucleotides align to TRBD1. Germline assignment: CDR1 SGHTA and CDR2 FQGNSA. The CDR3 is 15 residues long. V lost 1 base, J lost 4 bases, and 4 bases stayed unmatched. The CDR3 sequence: CASSLDGQDYNEQFF. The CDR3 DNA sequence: TGTGCCAGCAGCTTAGATGGACAGGATTACAATGAGCAGTTCTTC. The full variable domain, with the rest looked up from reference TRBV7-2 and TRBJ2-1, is GAGVSQSPSNKVTEKGKDVELRCDPISGHTALYWYRQSLGQGLEFLIYFQGNSAPDKSGLPSDRFSAERTGGSVSTLTIQRTQQEDSAVYLCASSLDGQDYNEQFFGPGTRLTVL.

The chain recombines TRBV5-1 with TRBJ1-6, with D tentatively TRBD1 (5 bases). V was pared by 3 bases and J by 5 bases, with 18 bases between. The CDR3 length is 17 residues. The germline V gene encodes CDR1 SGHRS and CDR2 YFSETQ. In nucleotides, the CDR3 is TGCGCCAGCAGCTACGGACACTCCAGCAACGATAATTCACCCCTCCACTTT. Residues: CASSYGHSSNDNSPLHF.

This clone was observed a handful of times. Here the CDR3 DNA reads TGTGCCAGCAGTTTGGCGGCCACGGGTACGCAGTACTTC. Translated: CASSLAATGTQYF. V is TRBV27 and J is TRBJ2-7; the D is unclear. With 3 bases removed from V and 9 bases from J, the gap between germline ends came to 15 bases. This CDR3 has 13 amino acids. Germline CDR1 MNHEY, CDR2 SMNVEV (reference sequence).

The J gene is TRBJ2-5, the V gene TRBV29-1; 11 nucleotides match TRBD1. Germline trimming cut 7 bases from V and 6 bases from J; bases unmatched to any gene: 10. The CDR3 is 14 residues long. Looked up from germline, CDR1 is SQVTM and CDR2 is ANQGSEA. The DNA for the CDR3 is TGCAGCGGTGACGGTTGGGACAGGGGGAAGACCCAGTACTTC. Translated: CSGDGWDRGKTQYF.

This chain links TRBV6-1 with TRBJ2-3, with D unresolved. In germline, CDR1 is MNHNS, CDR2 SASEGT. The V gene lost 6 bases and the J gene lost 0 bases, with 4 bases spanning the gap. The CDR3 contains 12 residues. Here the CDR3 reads CASRRSTDTQYF. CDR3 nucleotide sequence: TGTGCCAGCAGAAGGAGCACAGATACGCAGTATTTT.

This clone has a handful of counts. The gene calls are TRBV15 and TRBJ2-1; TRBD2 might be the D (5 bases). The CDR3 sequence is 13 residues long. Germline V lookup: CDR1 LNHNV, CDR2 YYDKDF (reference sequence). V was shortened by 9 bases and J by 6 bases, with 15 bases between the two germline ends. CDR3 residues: CATVMGAGNEQFF. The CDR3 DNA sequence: TGTGCCACAGTCATGGGAGCCGGCAATGAGCAGTTCTTC.

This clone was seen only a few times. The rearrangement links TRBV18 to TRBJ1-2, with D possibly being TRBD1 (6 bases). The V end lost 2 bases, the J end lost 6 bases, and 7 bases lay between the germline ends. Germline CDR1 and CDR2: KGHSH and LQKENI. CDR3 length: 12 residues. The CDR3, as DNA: TGTGCCAGCTCACCAGGGGGCGATGGCTACACCTTC. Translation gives CASSPGGDGYTF.

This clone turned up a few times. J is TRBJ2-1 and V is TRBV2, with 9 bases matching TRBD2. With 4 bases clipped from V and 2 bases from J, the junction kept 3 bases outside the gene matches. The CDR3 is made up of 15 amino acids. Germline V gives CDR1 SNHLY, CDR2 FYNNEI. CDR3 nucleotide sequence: TGTGCCAGCAGTGGTGCTAGCGGGGCCTACAATGAGCAGTTCTTC. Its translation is CASSGASGAYNEQFF.

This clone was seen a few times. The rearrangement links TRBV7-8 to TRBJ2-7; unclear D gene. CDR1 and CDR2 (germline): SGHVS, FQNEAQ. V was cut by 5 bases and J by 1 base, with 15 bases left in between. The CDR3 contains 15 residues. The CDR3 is CASSPRGQRSYEQYV. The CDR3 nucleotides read TGTGCCAGCAGCCCTCGCGGCCAACGGTCCTACGAGCAGTACGTC.

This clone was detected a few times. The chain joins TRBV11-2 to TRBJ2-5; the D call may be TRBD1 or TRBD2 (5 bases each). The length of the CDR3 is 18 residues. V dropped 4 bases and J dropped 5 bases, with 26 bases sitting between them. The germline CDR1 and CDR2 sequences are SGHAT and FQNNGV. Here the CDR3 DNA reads TGTGCCAGCAGCTCCACTGGGACGATGCAACGAGGTTCCGAGACCCAGTACTTC. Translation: CASSSTGTMQRGSETQYF.

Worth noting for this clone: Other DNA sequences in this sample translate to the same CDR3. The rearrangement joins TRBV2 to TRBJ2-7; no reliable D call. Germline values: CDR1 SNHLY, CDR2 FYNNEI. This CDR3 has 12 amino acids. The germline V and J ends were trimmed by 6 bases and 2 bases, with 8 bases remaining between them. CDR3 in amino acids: CASSELTYEQYF. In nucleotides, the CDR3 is TGTGCCAGCAGCGAACTAACCTACGAGCAGTACTTC.

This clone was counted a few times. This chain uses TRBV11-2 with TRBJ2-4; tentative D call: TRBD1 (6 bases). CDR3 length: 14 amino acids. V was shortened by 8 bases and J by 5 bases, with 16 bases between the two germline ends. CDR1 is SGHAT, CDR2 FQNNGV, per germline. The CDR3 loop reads CASGLRDRQNIQYF. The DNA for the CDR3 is TGTGCCAGCGGCCTCCGTGACAGGCAAAACATTCAGTACTTC. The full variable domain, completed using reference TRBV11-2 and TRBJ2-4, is EAGVAQSPRYKIIEKRQSVAFWCNPISGHATLYWYQQILGQGPKLLIQFQNNGVVDDSQLPKDRFSAERLKGVDSTLKIQPAKLEDSAVYLCASGLRDRQNIQYFGAGTRLSVL.

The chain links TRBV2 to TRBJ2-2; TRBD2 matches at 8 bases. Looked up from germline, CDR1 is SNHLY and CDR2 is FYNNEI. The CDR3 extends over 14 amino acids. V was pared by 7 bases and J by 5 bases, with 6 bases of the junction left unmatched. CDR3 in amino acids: CASTLADRTGELFF. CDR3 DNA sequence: TGTGCCAGCACACTAGCGGACCGAACCGGGGAGCTGTTTTTT.

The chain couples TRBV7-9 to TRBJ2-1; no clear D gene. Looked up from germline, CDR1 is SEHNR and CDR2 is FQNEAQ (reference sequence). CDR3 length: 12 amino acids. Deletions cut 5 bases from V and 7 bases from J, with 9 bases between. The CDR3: CASSPYKNEQFF. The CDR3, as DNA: TGTGCCAGCAGCCCCTACAAAAATGAGCAGTTCTTC.

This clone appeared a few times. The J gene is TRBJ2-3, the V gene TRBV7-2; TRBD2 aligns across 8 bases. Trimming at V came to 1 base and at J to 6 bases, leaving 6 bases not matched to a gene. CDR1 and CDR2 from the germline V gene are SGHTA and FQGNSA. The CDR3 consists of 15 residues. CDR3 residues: CASSLVSGRSDTQYF. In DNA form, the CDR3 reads TGTGCCAGCAGCTTAGTGAGCGGGAGATCCGATACGCAGTATTTT.

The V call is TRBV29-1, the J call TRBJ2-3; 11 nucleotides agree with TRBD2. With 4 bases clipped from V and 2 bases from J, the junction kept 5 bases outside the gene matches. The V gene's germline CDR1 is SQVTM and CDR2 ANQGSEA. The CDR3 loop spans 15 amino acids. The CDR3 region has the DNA TGCAGCGTTGGTATAGCGGGGGGGACCACAGATACGCAGTATTTT. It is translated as CSVGIAGGTTDTQYF.

As DNA, the CDR3 is TGCGCCAGCAGCCAATATACAGACATCTACTATGGCTACACCTTC. It encodes CASSQYTDIYYGYTF. The V gene is TRBV4-1, the J gene TRBJ1-2; D uncertain. V lost 2 bases, J lost 3 bases, and 13 bases lay in between. The CDR3 is 15 amino acids. Per the germline V gene, CDR1 is MGHRA and CDR2 is YSYEKL.

The CDR3 nucleotides are TGTGCCAGCAGCCAAGCAGAGACCCAGTACTTC. Translated, it gives CASSQAETQYF. The chain has TRBV4-2 and TRBJ2-5; D not certain. The germline V and J ends were trimmed by 1 base and 4 bases, with 1 base remaining between them. CDR1 is LGHNA, CDR2 YNFKEQ, per germline. The CDR3 has 11 residues.